This is a list of T cell receptor beta chains from one sample in a study of T-cell memory formation after mild COVID-19. MiXCR was run by TCRdb on the 5' RACE reads, yielding one entry per CDR3 protein. The sample has 300,000 to 400,000 distinct CDR3 sequences, 25% to 30% seen once. What was sequenced was PBMCs or a T cell subset sorted from them (not recorded which). The receptors were sampled from an adult woman who had mild COVID-19 (a few samples of this study predate the infection). Cell type and time point are not known. Both conserved end residues are part of each CDR3. Fields, in order: D gene, J gene, V gene, clone size, CDR3 protein, CDR3 DNA. A D gene is named only where the DNA matches it firmly. Size is stated for part of the rows, as once, few or many counts, or as a class when the clone is expanded.

. | TRBJ1-3 | TRBV12-3/TRBV12-4 | . | CASREPGPRITSTIYF | TGTGCCAGCAGAGAACCGGGGCCCCGCATCACAAGCACCATATATTTT
. | TRBJ1-1 | TRBV7-9 | . | CASSQYLSETEAFF | TGTGCCAGCAGCCAATACTTGAGCGAGACTGAAGCTTTCTTT
TRBD2 | TRBJ2-7 | TRBV7-6 | . | CASSPRASGGQNAYEQYF | TGTGCCAGCAGCCCCCGAGCCAGCGGGGGGCAGAACGCCTACGAGCAGTACTTC
TRBD2 | TRBJ2-5 | TRBV7-2 | few | CASSLASSGRVQALQETQYF | TGTGCCAGCAGCTTAGCGTCCAGCGGGAGGGTCCAAGCCCTCCAAGAGACCCAGTACTTC
TRBD2 | TRBJ2-1 | TRBV7-6 | many | CASSLSSGGGLFF | TGTGCCAGCAGCTTATCGAGCGGGGGCGGCCTGTTCTTC
. | TRBJ1-1 | TRBV12-3/TRBV12-4 | once | CASSPTQGVGAFF | TGTGCCAGCAGTCCGACACAGGGCGTCGGAGCTTTCTTT
. | TRBJ2-1 | TRBV5-1 | many | CASSLADFYNEQFF | TGCGCCAGCAGCTTGGCGGACTTCTACAATGAGCAGTTCTTC
. | TRBJ1-1 | TRBV5-5 | . | CASSPAVNTEAFF | TGTGCCAGCAGCCCGGCGGTGAACACTGAAGCTTTCTTT
. | TRBJ2-7 | TRBV7-9 | . | CASSTPASGGEQYF | TGTGCCAGCAGTACCCCGGCTTCTGGGGGGGAGCAGTACTTC
. | TRBJ2-1 | TRBV7-8 | . | CASSSGAGAVYNEQFF | TGTGCCAGCAGCTCCGGAGCTGGAGCGGTCTACAATGAGCAGTTCTTC
TRBD2 | TRBJ2-1 | TRBV11-1 | . | CASSLAASGAPYNEQFF | TGTGCCAGCAGCTTAGCAGCTAGCGGAGCTCCCTACAATGAGCAGTTCTTC
. | TRBJ1-5 | TRBV21-1 | . | CASSKDPPTGNNQPQHF | TGTGCCAGCAGCAAAGACCCACCTACAGGCAACAATCAGCCCCAGCATTTT
TRBD2 | TRBJ2-3 | TRBV7-8 | few | CASSLRLAGPDTQYF | TGTGCCAGCAGCTTGCGACTAGCGGGACCAGATACGCAGTATTTT
TRBD2 | TRBJ2-1 | TRBV28 | few | CASSFGTSGRYNEQFF | TGTGCCAGCAGTTTTGGGACTAGCGGGAGATACAATGAGCAGTTCTTC
TRBD2 | TRBJ2-1 | TRBV7-2 | few | CASTLKGAGGDTEQFF | TGTGCCAGCACCCTAAAAGGGGCGGGAGGAGATACTGAGCAGTTCTTC
TRBD2 | TRBJ2-5 | TRBV7-2 | few | CASSLGLAVETQYF | TGTGCCAGCAGCTTAGGACTAGCTGTGGAGACCCAGTACTTC
TRBD1 | TRBJ2-3 | TRBV5-1 | few | CASSAGQGTTDTQYF | TGCGCCAGCAGCGCGGGACAGGGGACCACAGATACGCAGTATTTT
TRBD1 | TRBJ1-5 | TRBV20-1 | many | CSARPTGGEGQPQHF | TGCAGTGCTAGACCGACAGGGGGCGAGGGTCAGCCCCAGCATTTT
. | TRBJ2-1 | TRBV27 | . | CASSFELTGNNEQFF | TGTGCCAGCAGTTTCGAGCTAACAGGGAACAATGAGCAGTTCTTC
. | TRBJ1-2 | TRBV12-3/TRBV12-4 | few | CASSLQGWYGYTF | TGTGCCAGCAGTTTACAGGGGTGGTATGGCTACACCTTC
. | TRBJ2-2 | TRBV4-3 | few | CASSQVRTVTGELFF | TGCGCCAGCAGCCAAGTGCGGACTGTTACCGGGGAGCTGTTTTTT
. | TRBJ1-2 | TRBV14 | . | CASSRPPTNYGYTF | TGTGCCAGCAGCCGCCCTCCGACTAACTATGGCTACACCTTC
. | TRBJ1-2 | TRBV6-6 | . | CASSPTPGPSQYGYTF | TGTGCCAGCAGCCCCACCCCAGGGCCTAGTCAATATGGCTACACCTTC
TRBD2 | TRBJ2-7 | TRBV6-1 | . | CASGRTSDSYEQYF | TGTGCCAGCGGGAGGACTAGCGACTCCTACGAGCAGTACTTC
TRBD1 | TRBJ2-7 | TRBV6-1 | . | CASSSAGGSSYEQYF | TGTGCCAGCAGCTCCGCAGGGGGCTCTTCCTACGAGCAGTACTTC
. | TRBJ2-7 | TRBV5-1 | . | CASSLGDRSSYEQYF | TGCGCCAGCAGCTTGGGGGACCGGAGCTCCTACGAGCAGTACTTC
TRBD1 | TRBJ1-1 | TRBV5-1 | . | CASTPQGTGGVNTEAFF | TGCGCCAGCACCCCCCAGGGGACAGGGGGCGTGAACACTGAAGCTTTCTTT
TRBD2 | TRBJ2-5 | TRBV12-3/TRBV12-4 | . | CASSLMAGGQETQYF | TGTGCCAGCAGTTTAATGGCGGGGGGACAAGAGACCCAGTACTTC
. | TRBJ2-5 | TRBV11-2 | few | CASSLGAGGLPQYF | TGTGCCAGCAGCTTAGGGGCGGGTGGTTTACCCCAGTACTTC
. | TRBJ2-1 | TRBV25-1 | few | CASSDRTDEQFF | TGTGCCAGCAGTGATAGGACGGATGAGCAGTTCTTC
. | TRBJ2-1 | TRBV24-1 | many | CATSDAATSTDEQFF | TGTGCCACCAGTGACGCGGCAACTAGCACGGATGAGCAGTTCTTC
. | TRBJ1-3 | TRBV6-5 | few | CASRAVGNTIYF | TGTGCCAGCAGAGCCGTGGGAAACACCATATATTTT
. | TRBJ2-7 | TRBV25-1 | few | CASSHGTPYYEQYF | TGTGCCAGCAGCCACGGGACTCCCTACTACGAGCAGTACTTC
. | TRBJ2-3 | TRBV6-5 | . | CSSTGSHTDTQYF | TGTTCCAGCACCGGTAGTCACACAGATACGCAGTATTTT
. | TRBJ2-2 | TRBV20-1 | . | CSPLVDGTGELFF | TGCAGTCCACTTGTGGACGGCACCGGGGAGCTGTTTTTT
TRBD2 | TRBJ2-7 | TRBV24-1 | . | CATGAPSGSSYEQYF | TGTGCCACCGGAGCGCCTAGCGGGAGCTCCTACGAGCAGTACTTC
. | TRBJ1-1 | TRBV4-1 | . | CASSQVGSAPPGDTEAFF | TGCGCCAGCAGCCAAGTGGGAAGTGCCCCCCCGGGGGACACTGAAGCTTTCTTT
TRBD2 | TRBJ2-7 | TRBV12-3/TRBV12-4 | . | CASTPRGGVSEQYF | TGTGCCAGCACCCCTCGCGGGGGAGTTTCCGAGCAGTACTTC
. | TRBJ1-1 | TRBV6-2/TRBV6-3 | . | CASRYRTMNTEAFF | TGTGCCAGCAGGTACAGGACGATGAACACTGAAGCTTTCTTT
. | TRBJ2-2 | TRBV6-5 | . | CASSYIRNTGELFF | TGTGCCAGCAGTTACATACGGAACACCGGGGAGCTGTTTTTT
TRBD1 | TRBJ2-7 | TRBV5-1 | . | CASSLVREGQGWSYEQYF | TGCGCCAGCAGCTTGGTGAGAGAGGGACAGGGTTGGTCCTACGAGCAGTACTTC
TRBD2 | TRBJ2-1 | TRBV11-3 | . | CASSSPGLAVYNEQFF | TGTGCCAGCAGCTCCCCGGGACTAGCGGTTTACAATGAGCAGTTCTTC
. | TRBJ2-3 | TRBV12-3/TRBV12-4 | . | CASSFPGTNRQYF | TGTGCCAGCAGTTTTCCCGGGACCAATCGACAGTATTTT
TRBD2 | TRBJ2-1 | TRBV7-2 | few | CASSREATSGRNEQFF | TGTGCCAGCAGCCGAGAGGCGACTAGCGGGAGAAATGAGCAGTTCTTC
. | TRBJ2-3 | TRBV5-1 | many | CASSGGYHGSTDTQYF | TGCGCCAGCAGCGGGGGCTACCACGGCTCCACAGATACGCAGTATTTT
TRBD2 | TRBJ2-2 | TRBV7-3 | . | CASSPSGVLMGSGELFF | TGTGCCAGCAGCCCAAGCGGGGTATTAATGGGTTCCGGGGAGCTGTTTTTT
TRBD2 | TRBJ2-1 | TRBV20-1 | . | CSAPPLAGRGSDEQFF | TGCAGTGCTCCTCCCCTTGCGGGTCGCGGGAGCGATGAGCAGTTCTTC
TRBD1 | TRBJ2-1 | TRBV4-3 | few | CASSQYYPPGTGSPNEQFF | TGCGCCAGCAGCCAGTATTATCCCCCCGGGACAGGGTCCCCGAATGAGCAGTTCTTC
TRBD1 | TRBJ2-7 | TRBV20-1 | few | CSAQPIDRGAYEQYF | TGCAGTGCCCAACCCATAGACAGGGGGGCCTACGAGCAGTACTTC
. | TRBJ2-2 | TRBV27 | . | CASSPYRSLNTGELFF | TGTGCCAGCAGTCCGTACCGCAGTTTGAACACCGGGGAGCTGTTTTTT
. | TRBJ2-5 | TRBV4-2 | . | CASSQVQGIETQYF | TGTGCCAGCAGCCAAGTGCAGGGGATAGAGACCCAGTACTTC
. | TRBJ2-3 | TRBV12-3/TRBV12-4 | . | CASSLGYTQYF | TGTGCCAGCAGTTTGGGTTATACGCAGTATTTT
TRBD2 | TRBJ2-1 | TRBV7-9 | . | CASSSGTGLAYNEQFF | TGTGCCAGCAGCTCAGGGACGGGACTAGCCTACAATGAGCAGTTCTTC
. | TRBJ2-5 | TRBV7-9 | few | CASRRADQETQYF | TGTGCCAGCAGACGAGCAGACCAAGAGACCCAGTACTTC
TRBD1 | TRBJ2-2 | TRBV27 | few | CASRPGTGGVGELFF | TGTGCCAGCAGACCCGGGACAGGGGGCGTCGGGGAGCTGTTTTTT
. | TRBJ2-5 | TRBV7-2 | . | CASSFGVVETQYF | TGTGCCAGCAGCTTTGGGGTGGTAGAGACCCAGTACTTC
. | TRBJ2-3 | TRBV12-3/TRBV12-4 | . | CASSYDQSTDTQYF | TGTGCCAGCAGCTACGACCAGAGCACAGATACGCAGTATTTT